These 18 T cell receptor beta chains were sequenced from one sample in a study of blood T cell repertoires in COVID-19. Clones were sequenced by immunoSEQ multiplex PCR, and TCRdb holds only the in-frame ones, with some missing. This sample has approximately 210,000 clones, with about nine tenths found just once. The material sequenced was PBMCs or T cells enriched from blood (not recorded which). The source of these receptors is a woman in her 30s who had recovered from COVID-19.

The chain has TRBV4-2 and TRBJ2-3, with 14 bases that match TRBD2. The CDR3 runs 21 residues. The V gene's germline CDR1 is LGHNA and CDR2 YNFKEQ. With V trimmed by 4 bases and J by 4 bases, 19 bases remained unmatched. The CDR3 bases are TGTGCCAGCAGCCCTCGAGGACTAGCGGGGGGTCGGATGCAGGTGTCAGATACGCAGTATTTT. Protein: CASSPRGLAGGRMQVSDTQYF.

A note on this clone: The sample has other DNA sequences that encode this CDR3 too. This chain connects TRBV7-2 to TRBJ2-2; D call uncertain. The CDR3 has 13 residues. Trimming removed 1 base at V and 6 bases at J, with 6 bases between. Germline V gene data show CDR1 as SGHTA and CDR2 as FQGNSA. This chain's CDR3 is CASSLGSPGELFF. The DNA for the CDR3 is TGTGCCAGCAGCTTAGGGAGTCCCGGGGAGCTGTTTTTT.

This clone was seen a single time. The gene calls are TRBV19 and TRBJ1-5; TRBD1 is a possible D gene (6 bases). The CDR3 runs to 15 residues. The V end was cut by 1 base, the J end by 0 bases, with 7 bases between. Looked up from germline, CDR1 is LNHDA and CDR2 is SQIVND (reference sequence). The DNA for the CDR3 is TGTGCCAGTAGTATAGGCAGGGGTAGCAATCAGCCCCAGCATTTT. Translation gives CASSIGRGSNQPQHF.

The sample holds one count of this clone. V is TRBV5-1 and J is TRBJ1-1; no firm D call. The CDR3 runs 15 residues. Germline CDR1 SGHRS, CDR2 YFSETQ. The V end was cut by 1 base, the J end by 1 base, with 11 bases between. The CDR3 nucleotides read TGCGCCAGCAGCTTGCATGCAGGTCAGAACACTGAAGCTTTCTTT. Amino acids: CASSLHAGQNTEAFF.

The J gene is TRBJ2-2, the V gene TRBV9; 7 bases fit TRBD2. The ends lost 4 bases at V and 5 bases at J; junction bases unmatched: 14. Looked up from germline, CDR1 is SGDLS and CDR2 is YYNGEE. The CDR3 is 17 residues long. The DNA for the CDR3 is TGTGCCAGCAGCACCCGAAAGTATGGGGGGGAAACCGGGGAGCTGTTTTTT. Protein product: CASSTRKYGGETGELFF.

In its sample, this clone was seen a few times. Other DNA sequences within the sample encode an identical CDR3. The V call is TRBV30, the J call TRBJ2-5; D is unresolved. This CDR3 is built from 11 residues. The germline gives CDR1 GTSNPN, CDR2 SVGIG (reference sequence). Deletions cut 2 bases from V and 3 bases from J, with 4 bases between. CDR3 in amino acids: CAWSPEETQYF. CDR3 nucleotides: TGTGCCTGGAGTCCAGAAGAGACCCAGTACTTC. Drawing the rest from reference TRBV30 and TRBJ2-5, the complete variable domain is SQTIHQWPATLVQPVGSPLSLECTVEGTSNPNLYWYRQAAGRGLQLLFYSVGIGQISSEVPQNLSASRPQDRQFILSSKKLLLSDSGFYLCAWSPEETQYFGPGTRLLVL.

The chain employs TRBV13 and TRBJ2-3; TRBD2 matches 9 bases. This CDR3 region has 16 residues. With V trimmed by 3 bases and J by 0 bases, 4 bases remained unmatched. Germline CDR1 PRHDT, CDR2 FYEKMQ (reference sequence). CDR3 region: CASSFGTSPSTDTQYF. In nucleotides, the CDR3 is TGTGCCAGCAGCTTCGGGACTAGCCCTAGCACAGATACGCAGTATTTT.

The CDR3 is CASTLGTVRTEAFF. The DNA of the CDR3 is TGTGCCAGCACTCTGGGGACAGTGAGGACTGAAGCTTTCTTT. The V and J genes are TRBV28 and TRBJ1-1; 7 bases are shared with TRBD1. Germline CDR1 reads MDHEN; CDR2 reads SYDVKM. This CDR3 is 14 amino acids long. V was clipped by 7 bases and J by 5 bases; unmatched bases: 10. Full variable domain (rest looked up from reference TRBV28 and TRBJ1-1): DVKVTQSSRYLVKRTGEKVFLECVQDMDHENMFWYRQDPGLGLRLIYFSYDVKMKEKGDIPEGYSVSREKKERFSLILESASTNQTSMYLCASTLGTVRTEAFFGQGTRLTVV.

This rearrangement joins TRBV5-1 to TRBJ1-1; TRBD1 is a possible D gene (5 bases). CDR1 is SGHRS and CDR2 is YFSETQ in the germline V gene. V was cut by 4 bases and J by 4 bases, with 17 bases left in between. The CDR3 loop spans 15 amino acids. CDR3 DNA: TGCGCCAGCAGCCCCTCAGGGAGGATGGCCACTGAAGCTTTCTTT. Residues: CASSPSGRMATEAFF.

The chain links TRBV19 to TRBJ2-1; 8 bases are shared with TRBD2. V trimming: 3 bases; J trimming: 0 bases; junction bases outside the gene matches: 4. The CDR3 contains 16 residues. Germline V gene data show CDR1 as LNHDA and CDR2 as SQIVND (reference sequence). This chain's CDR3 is CASSISGGSSYNEQFF. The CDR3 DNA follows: TGTGCCAGTAGTATCAGCGGGGGCAGCTCCTACAATGAGCAGTTCTTC.

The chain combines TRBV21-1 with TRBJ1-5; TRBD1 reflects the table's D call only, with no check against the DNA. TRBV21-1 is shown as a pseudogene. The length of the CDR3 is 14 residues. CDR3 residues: CASSNGACNQPQHF. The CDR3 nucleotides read TGTGCCAGCAGCAATGGGGCTTGCAATCAGCCCCAGCATTTT.

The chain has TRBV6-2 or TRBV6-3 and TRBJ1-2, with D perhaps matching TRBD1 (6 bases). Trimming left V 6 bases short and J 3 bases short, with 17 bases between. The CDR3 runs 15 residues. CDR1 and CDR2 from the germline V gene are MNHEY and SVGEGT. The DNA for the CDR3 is TGTGCCAGCAGCACAGGGAAGATCCCCTACTATGGCTACACCTTC. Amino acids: CASSTGKIPYYGYTF.

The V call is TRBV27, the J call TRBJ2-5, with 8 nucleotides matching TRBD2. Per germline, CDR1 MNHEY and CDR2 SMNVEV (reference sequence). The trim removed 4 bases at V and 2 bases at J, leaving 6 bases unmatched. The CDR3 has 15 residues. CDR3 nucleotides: TGTGCCAGCAGTTCAGTTAGCGGGATACAAGAGACCCAGTACTTC. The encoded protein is CASSSVSGIQETQYF.

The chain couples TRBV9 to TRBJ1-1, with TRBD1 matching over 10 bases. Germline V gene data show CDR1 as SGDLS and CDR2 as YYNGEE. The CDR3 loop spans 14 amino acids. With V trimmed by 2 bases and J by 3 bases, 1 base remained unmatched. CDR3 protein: CASSVGTGDTEAFF. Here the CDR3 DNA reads TGTGCCAGCAGCGTCGGGACAGGGGACACTGAAGCTTTCTTT.

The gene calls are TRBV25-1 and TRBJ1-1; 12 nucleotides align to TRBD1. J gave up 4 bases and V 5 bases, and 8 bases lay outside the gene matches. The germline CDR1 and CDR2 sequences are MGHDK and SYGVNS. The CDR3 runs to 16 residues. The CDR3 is CASSSGQGAWSTEAFF. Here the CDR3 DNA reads TGTGCCAGCAGTTCGGGACAGGGGGCTTGGAGCACTGAAGCTTTCTTT.

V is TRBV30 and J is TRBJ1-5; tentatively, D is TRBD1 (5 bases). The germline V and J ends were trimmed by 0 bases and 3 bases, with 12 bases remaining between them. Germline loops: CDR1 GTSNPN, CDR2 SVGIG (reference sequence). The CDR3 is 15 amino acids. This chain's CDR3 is CAWSVRDSPNQPQHF. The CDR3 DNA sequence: TGTGCCTGGAGTGTACGTGACAGTCCCAATCAGCCCCAGCATTTT.

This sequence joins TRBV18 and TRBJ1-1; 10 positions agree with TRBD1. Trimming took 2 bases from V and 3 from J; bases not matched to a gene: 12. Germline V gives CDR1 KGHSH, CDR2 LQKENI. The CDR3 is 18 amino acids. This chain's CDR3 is CASSPGQGGVGGDTEAFF. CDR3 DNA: TGTGCCAGCTCACCAGGACAGGGGGGAGTTGGAGGAGACACTGAAGCTTTCTTT. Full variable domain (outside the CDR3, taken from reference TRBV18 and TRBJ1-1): NAGVMQNPRHLVRRRGQEARLRCSPMKGHSHVYWYRQLPEEGLKFMVYLQKENIIDESGMPKERFSAEFPKEGPSILRIQQVVRGDSAAYFCASSPGQGGVGGDTEAFFGQGTRLTVV.

The CDR3 region has the DNA TGTGCCAGCAGCTTGGATCTTCAGGACACTGAAGCTTTCTTT. Encoded protein: CASSLDLQDTEAFF. The rearrangement uses TRBV5-4 and TRBJ1-1; D gene unclear. The V and J ends lost 0 bases and 3 bases respectively, with 9 bases between them. This CDR3 is 14 amino acids long. From germline, CDR1 is SGHNT and CDR2 YYREEE (reference sequence). Looking up the rest from reference TRBV5-4 and TRBJ1-1 gives the full variable domain: ETGVTQSPTHLIKTRGQQVTLRCSSQSGHNTVSWYQQALGQGPQFIFQYYREEENGRGNFPPRFSGLQFPNYSSELNVNALELDDSALYLCASSLDLQDTEAFFGQGTRLTVV.